This TCR beta chain was identified during a study of neurological immune-mediated disorders (dated by TCRdb to between 2018 and 2021). In the study overall: Peripheral blood TCR-beta repertoires from HTLV-I-associated myelopathy (HAM/TSP) patients, multiple sclerosis patients and healthy controls were compared by UMI-based sequencing. Longitudinal samples, technical triplicates and paired sorted CD4+ and CD8+ T-cell subsets, alongside PBMC samples, were included among the roughly 100 TCR-beta libraries. Of the approximately 70 subjects in the cohort, some 14 were HAM/TSP patients, roughly 34 were multiple sclerosis patients, and around 20 were healthy controls. What the research found in general, with its limitations: Expanded clones from different subjects shared no identical CDR3 amino acid sequences, which suggests that TCR-beta repertoires were private in all groups. TCR clonal expansion was greatest in HAM/TSP patients and smallest in MS patients, who ranked below even healthy controls.

For the unsorted PBMC libraries, 2 million PBMCs were stored in RNAlater at -80 degrees C until RNA extraction and were used to generate the libraries. Peripheral blood was subjected to Ficoll-Hypaque density gradient centrifugation to isolate PBMCs, which were then cryopreserved in liquid nitrogen. Counted from cysteine to phenylalanine, this CDR3 has 14 amino acids. The DNA shown is the 42-base CDR3, in frame from base 1. According to the germline V gene, CDR1 reads SQVTM and CDR2 reads ANQGSEA. V loses 3 bases, J loses 2 bases, and the germline ends lie 14 bases apart. This clonotype was seen ten or more times. The antigen this receptor binds is unknown. Base qualities are not at hand, and no much larger clone is one base apart. cDNA was synthesized by template-switch 5'RACE using a primer with a 10-nucleotide random unique molecular identifier that tagged each TCR transcript. Every sequencing run covered 15-18 subjects and yielded more than 170 million TCR-beta sequences. The RNeasy kit was used for extraction of total RNA. Using the KAPA Real-time Library Amplification kit, TCR-beta VDJ regions were amplified with primers for the TCR constant region and the 5'RACE anchor. A first PCR added sample indexes and Illumina adaptors, after which a second PCR increased the library yield. The roughly 650 bp TCR product was size-selected on a 2% E-gel SizeSelection system after Ampure bead purification. Before pooling, library quality was assessed on a Bioanalyzer, concentration was determined with Qubit, and library quantification was performed with the Kapa Library Quantification kit. An Illumina HiSeq 2500 sequenced the libraries paired-end 2 x 150 bp. To increase sequence diversity, about 24-32% phiX was spiked into each library pool. As for the authors' bioinformatics: The quality-filtered reads were processed with the UMI-based MiGEC pipeline, whose error correction step removed more than 80% of the raw TCR sequences. VDJ genes were aligned to IMGT germline references, and clonotypes were defined by unique CDR3 amino acid sequence plus V-J genes. Clonal expansion, Shannon diversity and CDR3 relatedness (CalcPairwiseDistances, ClusterSamples) were evaluated with VDJtools, and phylogenetic trees were built with CLCbio workbench. Expanded clones were defined as having at least 8 unique UMIs, based on coefficient-of-variation modelling across technical triplicates. TCRdb ran its own pipeline on the public reads, namely fastp trimming at Q25 and MiXCR clone calling, and kept in-frame beta chains. For every CDR3 protein sequence, its rows merge into one entry that carries the most common genes and DNA. The V and J calls follow TCRdb's processing rather than the paper's. Recorded for this sample are tens of thousands of distinct CDR3 sequences; around 14% of them occurred a single time. The ten top clones hold more than 20% of the sample.

Specimen: PBMCs. The TCR comes from a woman aged 45 to 65 with HTLV-1-associated myelopathy (HAM/TSP). The chain is made from TRBV29-1 and TRBJ2-7; TRBD1 might be the D gene, on 7 matching bases. The CDR3 region has the sequence CSVDWQGGAYEQYF. The DNA is as follows: TGCAGCGTTGATTGGCAGGGGGGAGCCTACGAGCAGTACTTC.